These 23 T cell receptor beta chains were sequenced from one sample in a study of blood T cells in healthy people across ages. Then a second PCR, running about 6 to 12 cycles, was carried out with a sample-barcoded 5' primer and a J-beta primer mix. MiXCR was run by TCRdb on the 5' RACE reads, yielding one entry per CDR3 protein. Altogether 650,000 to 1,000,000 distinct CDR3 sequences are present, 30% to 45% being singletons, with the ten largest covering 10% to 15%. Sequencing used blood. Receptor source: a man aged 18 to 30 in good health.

This CDR3 reads CASRSGGASGELFF. The CDR3 nucleotides are TGTGCCAGCAGATCAGGGGGCGCGTCCGGGGAGCTGTTTTTT. J is TRBJ2-2 and V is TRBV25-1, with 8 positions matching TRBD1. Germline CDR1 MGHDK, CDR2 SYGVNS. This CDR3 has 14 amino acids. Trimming took 6 bases from V and 6 from J; bases not matched to a gene: 6.

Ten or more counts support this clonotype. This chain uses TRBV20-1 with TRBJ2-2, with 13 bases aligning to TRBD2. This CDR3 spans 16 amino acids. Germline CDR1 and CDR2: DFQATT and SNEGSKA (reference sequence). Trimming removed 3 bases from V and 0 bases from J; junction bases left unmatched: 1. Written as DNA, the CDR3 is TGCAGTGCTAGTGGGACTAGCGGGGCGAACACCGGGGAGCTGTTTTTT. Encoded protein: CSASGTSGANTGELFF.

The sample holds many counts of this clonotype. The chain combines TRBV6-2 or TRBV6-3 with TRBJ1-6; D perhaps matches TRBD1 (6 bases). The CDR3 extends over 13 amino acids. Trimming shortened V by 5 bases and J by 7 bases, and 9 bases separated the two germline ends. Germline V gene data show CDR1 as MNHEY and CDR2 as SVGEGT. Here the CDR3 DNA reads TGTGCCAGCAGTAACCAGGGGAATTCACCCCTCCACTTT. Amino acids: CASSNQGNSPLHF.

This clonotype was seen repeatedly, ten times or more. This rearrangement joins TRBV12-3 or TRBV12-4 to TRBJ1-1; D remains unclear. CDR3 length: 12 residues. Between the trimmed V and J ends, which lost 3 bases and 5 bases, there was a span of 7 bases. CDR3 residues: CASSFLGTEAFF. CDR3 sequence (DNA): TGTGCCAGCAGTTTCCTGGGGACTGAAGCTTTCTTT.

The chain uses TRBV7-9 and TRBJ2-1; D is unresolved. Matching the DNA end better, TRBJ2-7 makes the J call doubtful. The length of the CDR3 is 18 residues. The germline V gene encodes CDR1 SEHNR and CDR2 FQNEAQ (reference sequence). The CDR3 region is CASSLDSESTKTNNEQYF. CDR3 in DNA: TGTGCCAGCAGCCTAGATTCCGAGTCGACAAAAACCAACAATGAGCAGTACTTC.

Here the CDR3 reads CASSQGRWSFF. CDR3 coding DNA: TGTGCCAGCAGCCAGGGACGTTGGTCTTTCTTT. The chain has TRBV7-8 and TRBJ1-1; the D gene is possibly TRBD1 (5 bases). Trimming pared 5 bases from V and 12 bases from J, leaving 13 bases between. CDR3 length equals 11 residues. The germline V gene encodes CDR1 SGHVS and CDR2 FQNEAQ.

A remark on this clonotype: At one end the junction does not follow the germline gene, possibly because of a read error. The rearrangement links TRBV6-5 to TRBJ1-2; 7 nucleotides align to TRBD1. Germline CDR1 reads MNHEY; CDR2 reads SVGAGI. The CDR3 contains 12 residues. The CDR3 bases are TGTGCCGGCAGCGAGACAGGGAGGGACTACACCTTC. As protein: CAGSETGRDYTF.

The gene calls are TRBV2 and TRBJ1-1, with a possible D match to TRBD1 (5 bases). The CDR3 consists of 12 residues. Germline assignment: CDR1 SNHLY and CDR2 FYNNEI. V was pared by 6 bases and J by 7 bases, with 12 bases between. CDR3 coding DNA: TGTGCCAGCAGATCGAGGGGCCATGAAGCTTTCTTT. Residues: CASRSRGHEAFF.

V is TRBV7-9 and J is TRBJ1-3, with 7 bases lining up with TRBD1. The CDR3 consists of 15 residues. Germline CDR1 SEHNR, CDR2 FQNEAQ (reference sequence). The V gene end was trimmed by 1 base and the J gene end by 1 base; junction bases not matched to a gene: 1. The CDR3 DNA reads TGTGCCAGCAGCTTAGGACAGGGATCTGGAAACACCATATATTTT. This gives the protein CASSLGQGSGNTIYF.

DNA of the CDR3: TGTGCCAGCAGTGTAACAACAGGCTACAATGAGCAGTTCTTC. This gives the protein CASSVTTGYNEQFF. The chain links TRBV2 to TRBJ2-1; possible D gene TRBD1, 5 bases. V shed 4 bases and J shed 3 bases, with 10 bases lying between them. The CDR3 is made up of 14 amino acids. Germline V gene data show CDR1 as SNHLY and CDR2 as FYNNEI.

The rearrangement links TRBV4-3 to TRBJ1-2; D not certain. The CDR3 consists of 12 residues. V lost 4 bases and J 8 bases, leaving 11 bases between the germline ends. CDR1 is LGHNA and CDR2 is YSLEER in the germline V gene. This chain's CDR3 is CASSRARGGYTF. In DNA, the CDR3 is TGCGCCAGCAGCCGGGCTCGAGGCGGCTACACCTTC.

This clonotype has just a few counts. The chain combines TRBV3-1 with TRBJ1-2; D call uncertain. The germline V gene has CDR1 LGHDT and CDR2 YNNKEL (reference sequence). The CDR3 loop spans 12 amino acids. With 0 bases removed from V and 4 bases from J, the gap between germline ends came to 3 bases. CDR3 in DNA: TGTGCCAGCAGCCAAGAGGCCTATGGCTACACCTTC. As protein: CASSQEAYGYTF.

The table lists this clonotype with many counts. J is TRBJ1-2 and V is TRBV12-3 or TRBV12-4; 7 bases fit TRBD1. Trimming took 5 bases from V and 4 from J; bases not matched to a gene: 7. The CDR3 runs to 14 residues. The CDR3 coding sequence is TGTGCCAGCAGTAGCCCGGGACAGCCCTATGGCTACACCTTC. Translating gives CASSSPGQPYGYTF.

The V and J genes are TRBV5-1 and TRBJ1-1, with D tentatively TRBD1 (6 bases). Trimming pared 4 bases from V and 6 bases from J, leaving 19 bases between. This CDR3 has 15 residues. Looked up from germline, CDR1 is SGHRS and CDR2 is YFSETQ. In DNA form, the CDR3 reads TGCGCCAGCAGCAGAACCCAGGGGCGGAGAGCTGAAGCTTTCTTT. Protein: CASSRTQGRRAEAFF.

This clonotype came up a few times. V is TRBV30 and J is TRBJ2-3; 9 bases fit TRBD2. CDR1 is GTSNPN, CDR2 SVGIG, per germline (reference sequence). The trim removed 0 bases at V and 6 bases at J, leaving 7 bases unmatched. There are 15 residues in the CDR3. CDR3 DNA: TGTGCCTGGAGTGTACGTAGCGGGGGCGGTGATACGCAGTATTTT. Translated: CAWSVRSGGGDTQYF. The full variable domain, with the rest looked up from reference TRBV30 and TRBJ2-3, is SQTIHQWPATLVQPVGSPLSLECTVEGTSNPNLYWYRQAAGRGLQLLFYSVGIGQISSEVPQNLSASRPQDRQFILSSKKLLLSDSGFYLCAWSVRSGGGDTQYFGPGTRLTVL.

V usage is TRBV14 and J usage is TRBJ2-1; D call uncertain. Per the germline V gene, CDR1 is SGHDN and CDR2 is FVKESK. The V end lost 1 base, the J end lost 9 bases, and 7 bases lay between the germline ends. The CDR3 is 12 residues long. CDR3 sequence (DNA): TGTGCCAGCAGCCAAGTCAGGCGTGAGCAGTTCTTC. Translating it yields CASSQVRREQFF.

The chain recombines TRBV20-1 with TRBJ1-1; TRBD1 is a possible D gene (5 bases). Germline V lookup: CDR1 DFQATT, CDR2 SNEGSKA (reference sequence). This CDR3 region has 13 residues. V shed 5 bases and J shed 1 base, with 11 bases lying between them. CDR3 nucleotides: TGCAGTGCTTACGACAGTTCGAACACTGAAGCTTTCTTT. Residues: CSAYDSSNTEAFF.

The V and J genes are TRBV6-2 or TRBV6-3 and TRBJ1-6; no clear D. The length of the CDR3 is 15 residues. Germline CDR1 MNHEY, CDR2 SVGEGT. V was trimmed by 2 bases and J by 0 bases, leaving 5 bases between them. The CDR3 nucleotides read TGTGCCAGCAGTTACAAGAGCTCCTATAATTCACCCCTCCACTTT. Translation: CASSYKSSYNSPLHF.

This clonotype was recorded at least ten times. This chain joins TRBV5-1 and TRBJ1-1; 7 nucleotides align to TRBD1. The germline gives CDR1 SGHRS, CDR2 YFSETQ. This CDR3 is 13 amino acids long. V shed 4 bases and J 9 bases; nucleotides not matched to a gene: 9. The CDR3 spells CASSPGQEPQAFF. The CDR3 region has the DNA TGCGCCAGCAGCCCCGGACAGGAACCTCAAGCTTTCTTT.

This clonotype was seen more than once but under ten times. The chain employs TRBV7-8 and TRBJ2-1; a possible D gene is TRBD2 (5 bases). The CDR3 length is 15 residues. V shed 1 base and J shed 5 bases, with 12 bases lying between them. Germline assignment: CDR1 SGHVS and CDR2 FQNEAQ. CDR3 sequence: CASSLVVLADNEQFF. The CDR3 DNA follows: TGTGCCAGCAGCTTAGTCGTCCTAGCAGACAATGAGCAGTTCTTC.

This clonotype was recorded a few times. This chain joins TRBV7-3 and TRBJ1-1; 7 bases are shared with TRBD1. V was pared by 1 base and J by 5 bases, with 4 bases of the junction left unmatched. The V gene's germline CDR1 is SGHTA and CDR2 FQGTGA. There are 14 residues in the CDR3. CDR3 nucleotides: TGTGCCAGCAGCTTAAACGCAGGGGGGACTGAAGCTTTCTTT. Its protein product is CASSLNAGGTEAFF.

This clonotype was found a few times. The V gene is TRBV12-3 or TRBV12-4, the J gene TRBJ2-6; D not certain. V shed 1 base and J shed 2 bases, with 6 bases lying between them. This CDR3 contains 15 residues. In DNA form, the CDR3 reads TGTGCCAGCAGTTTAGAGGTAACTGGGGCCAACGTCCTGACTTTC. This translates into CASSLEVTGANVLTF.

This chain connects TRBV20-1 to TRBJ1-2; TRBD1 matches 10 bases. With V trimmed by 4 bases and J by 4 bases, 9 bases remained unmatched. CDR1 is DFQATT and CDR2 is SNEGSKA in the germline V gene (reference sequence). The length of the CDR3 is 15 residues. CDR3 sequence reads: CSAIYRDRGIYGYTF. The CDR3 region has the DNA TGCAGTGCTATCTACCGGGACAGGGGTATCTATGGCTACACCTTC.